The rows below give T cell receptor beta chains drawn from one sample of a study of T-cell reconstitution after alpha-beta-depleted transplantation in children. Each CDR3 protein gets one entry after TCRdb re-called the PCR reads with MiXCR. Of 250,000 to 400,000 distinct CDR3 sequences listed, 23% are singletons. Sequenced here: PBMCs, mostly from graft donor cells, sampled 180 days after TCRalphabeta/CD19-depleted stem cell transplant. These receptors were obtained from a male patient between 5 and 17 years old who had a stem cell transplant for acute lymphoblastic leukemia, so the T cells may come from the graft donor. CDR3s include the opening cysteine and the closing phenylalanine or tryptophan. D genes are given only for firm matches. Expanded clones are given a class, and other clones once, few, many or no size at all.

DNA	CDR3	V	J	size	D
TGTGCCCCAAGAGCGGGTTGGGAAGATACGCAGTATTTT	CAPRAGWEDTQYF	TRBV27	TRBJ2-3	NA	NA
TGTGCCAGCAGTTACTCGGGAGCGGGACCGGCCTACAATGAGCAGTTCTTC	CASSYSGAGPAYNEQFF	TRBV6-5	TRBJ2-1	few	TRBD2
TGTGCCAGCAGCCCTCCCGGGACAGGGCACGGCTACGAGCAGTACTTC	CASSPPGTGHGYEQYF	TRBV4-2	TRBJ2-7	NA	TRBD1
TGTGCCAGCAGTTTATGGGGGGGGCTGGCTCACTACGAGCAGTACTTC	CASSLWGGLAHYEQYF	TRBV12-3/TRBV12-4	TRBJ2-7	NA	NA
TGTGCCAGCAGCCTGTGGCGGGGGCAAGAGACCCAGTACTTC	CASSLWRGQETQYF	TRBV7-2	TRBJ2-5	NA	TRBD2
TGTGCCTGGAGTCGAACCGGGGAGCTGTTTTTT	CAWSRTGELFF	TRBV30	TRBJ2-2	NA	NA
TGCGCCAGCAGCTTGGGTACGGGTCCTGAAAAACTGTTTTTT	CASSLGTGPEKLFF	TRBV5-1	TRBJ1-4	few	NA
TGTGCCAGCAGCTTAGTTGGCGGAAACACCGGGGAGCTGTTTTTT	CASSLVGGNTGELFF	TRBV7-6	TRBJ2-2	NA	NA
TGTGCCAGCAGCTTCCAACCACCTATGAGAGCCGCTTTT	CASSFQPPMRAAF	TRBV5-5	TRBJ1-4	NA	NA
TGTGCCAGCAGTGAGGCGGGGGAATCCTACGAGCAGTACTTC	CASSEAGESYEQYF	TRBV6-1	TRBJ2-7	NA	TRBD2
TGTGCCAGCAGCTTGAAAGGGAAGTTTGGCTACACCTTC	CASSLKGKFGYTF	TRBV5-8	TRBJ1-2	NA	NA
TGTGCCAGCAGCTTAATACGGACGACAGGGGGAAAAACCGGGGAGCTGTTTTTT	CASSLIRTTGGKTGELFF	TRBV7-3	TRBJ2-2	NA	TRBD1
TGCGCCAGCAGCTTAGGGGCGGGAGCGATTATGGATACGCAGTATTTT	CASSLGAGAIMDTQYF	TRBV5-1	TRBJ2-3	few	TRBD2
TGCGCCAGCAGCTTGCAGGACAGGGGTTGGTTCTTC	CASSLQDRGWFF	TRBV5-1	TRBJ2-1	NA	TRBD1
TGTGCCAGCAGTTACTCGACTGGGAACACTGAAGCTTTCTTT	CASSYSTGNTEAFF	TRBV6-5	TRBJ1-1	few	NA
TGCAGCGCTGGCCGAGGGGGATTAGAGACCCAGTACTTC	CSAGRGGLETQYF	TRBV29-1	TRBJ2-5	NA	NA
TGCAGTGCCTGGAGAGGGGAGGCGAACTCCTACAATGAGCAGTTCTTC	CSAWRGEANSYNEQFF	TRBV20-1	TRBJ2-1	few	NA
TGTGCCAGTAGTACAATAGGGGGAGATACGCAGTATTTT	CASSTIGGDTQYF	TRBV19	TRBJ2-3	NA	NA
TGTGCCAGCAGCCCCTGGGGACTAGCGGGAGGGGGCAACGAGCAGTACTTC	CASSPWGLAGGGNEQYF	TRBV4-2	TRBJ2-7	few	TRBD2
TGTGCCACCAGTGATTTTGGGCGGAACAATCAGCCCCAGCATTTT	CATSDFGRNNQPQHF	TRBV24-1	TRBJ1-5	NA	NA
TGTGCCAGCACCTTTCGGGCTAGTATAAACATTCAGTACTTC	CASTFRASINIQYF	TRBV12-3/TRBV12-4	TRBJ2-4	NA	NA
TGCAGTGCTAGAGTTCTAGCGGGGATGCCCGTGGAGACCCAGTACTTC	CSARVLAGMPVETQYF	TRBV20-1	TRBJ2-5	NA	TRBD2
TGTGCCAGCAGTTTCCTCCATACTAGCCGCACCGGTGATACGCAGTATTTT	CASSFLHTSRTGDTQYF	TRBV12-3/TRBV12-4	TRBJ2-3	few	NA
TGTGCCAGCAGCAAAGCGCTTTCACTAGCGGGAGGGTCTAACACCGGGGAGCTGTTTTTT	CASSKALSLAGGSNTGELFF	TRBV21-1	TRBJ2-2	NA	NA
TGTGCCAGCAGCCCTCGGAACAGCCAAGAGACCCAGTACTTC	CASSPRNSQETQYF	TRBV7-9	TRBJ2-5	NA	NA
TGTGCCAGCAGCTTGGGGGAAAAACTGTTTTTT	CASSLGEKLFF	TRBV5-6	TRBJ1-4	many	NA